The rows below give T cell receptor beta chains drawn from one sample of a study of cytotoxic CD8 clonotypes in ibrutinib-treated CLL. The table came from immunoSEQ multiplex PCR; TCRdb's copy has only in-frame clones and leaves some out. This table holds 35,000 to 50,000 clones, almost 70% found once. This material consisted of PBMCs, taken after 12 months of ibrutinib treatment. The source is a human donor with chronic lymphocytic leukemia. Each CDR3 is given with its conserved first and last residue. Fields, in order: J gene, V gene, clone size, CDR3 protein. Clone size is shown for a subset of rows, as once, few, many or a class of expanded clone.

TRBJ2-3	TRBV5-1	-	CASSPGQNTDTQYF
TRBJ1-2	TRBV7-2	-	CASSIRGGYTF
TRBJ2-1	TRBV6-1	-	CASTEAGSYNEQFF
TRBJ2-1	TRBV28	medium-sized	CASSFGFWGGAGEGEYNEQFF
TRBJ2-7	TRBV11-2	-	CASSLDEGAGSSYEQYF
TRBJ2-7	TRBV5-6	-	CASSLGKGGNYEQYF
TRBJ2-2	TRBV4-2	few	CASSQEPSGRRGTGELFF
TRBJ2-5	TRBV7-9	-	CASSPRMTVRGETQYF
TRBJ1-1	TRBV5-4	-	CASSSGTMNTEAFF
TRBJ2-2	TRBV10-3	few	CAISERGTNTGELFF
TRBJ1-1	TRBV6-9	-	CASKSVTANTEAFF
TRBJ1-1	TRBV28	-	CASSRTSPINTEAFF
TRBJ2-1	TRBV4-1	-	CASSQDFRTQFF
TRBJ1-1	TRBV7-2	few	CASSLVGRALGQNTEAFF
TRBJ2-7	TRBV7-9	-	CASRPKGTLSYEQYF
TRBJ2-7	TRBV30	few	CAWNGLAGAYEQYF
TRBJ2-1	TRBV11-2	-	CASSSLDNEQFF
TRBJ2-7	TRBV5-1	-	CASSTGTGEYEQYF
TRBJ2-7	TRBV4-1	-	CASSQLRGNEQYF
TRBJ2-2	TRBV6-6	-	CASSYSTNTGELFF
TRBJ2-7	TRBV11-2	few	CASSLGDRVVVEQYF
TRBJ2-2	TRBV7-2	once	CASSFGGGELFF
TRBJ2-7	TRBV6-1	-	CACTGLLYEQYF
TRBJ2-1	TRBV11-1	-	CASSSRSGSSYNEQFF
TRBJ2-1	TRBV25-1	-	CASSERTRNEQFF
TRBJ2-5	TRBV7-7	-	CASSSSSGRMETQYF
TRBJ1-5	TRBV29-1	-	CSDRQGVDPQHF
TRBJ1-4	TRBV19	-	CASSTNEKLFF
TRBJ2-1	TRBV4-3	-	CASSQDLGTTRASIF
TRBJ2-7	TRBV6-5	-	CASSYTGSSSYEQYF
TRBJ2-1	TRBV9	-	CASSVDLWNEQFF
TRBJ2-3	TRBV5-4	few	CASSRYRDPTDTQYF
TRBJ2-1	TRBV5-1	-	CASSLVSGRASEQFF
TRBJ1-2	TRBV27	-	CASRSGDRGYTF
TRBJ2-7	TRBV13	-	CASSLDSTYEQYF
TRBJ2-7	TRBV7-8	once	CASSLEVGLLAGQVEQYF
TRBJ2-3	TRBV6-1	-	CASSERFRGLAGDTDTQYF
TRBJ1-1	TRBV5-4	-	CASSQDLRSGGDTEAFF
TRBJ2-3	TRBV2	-	CASNAADTQYF
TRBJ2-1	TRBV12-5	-	CASGLVYDEQFF